A selection of T cell receptor beta chains follows, all from one sample in a study of cytomegalovirus exposure and HLA in healthy donors. Clones were sequenced by immunoSEQ multiplex PCR, and TCRdb holds only the in-frame ones, with some missing. The top ten clones hold 10% of a sample with tens of thousands of clones, over 60% of them seen once. What was sequenced was PBMCs. These receptors were taken from a man aged 40-49 years in good health and CMV-seropositive. Each CDR3 is given with its conserved first and last residue. Fields, in order: V gene, clone size, J gene, D gene, CDR3 DNA, CDR3 protein. A D gene is named only where the DNA matches it firmly. Clone size appears in some rows only: once, few, many, or a class for an expanded clone.

v_call: TRBV9
clone_size: .
j_call: TRBJ2-2
d_call: .
cdr3_nt: TGTGCCAGCAGCGTTGGCCAGTTAAACACCGGGGAGCTGTTTTTT
cdr3_aa: CASSVGQLNTGELFF

v_call: TRBV2
clone_size: .
j_call: TRBJ2-1
d_call: .
cdr3_nt: TGTGCCAGCAGCCAGGACTTCAGGAATGAGCAGTTCTTC
cdr3_aa: CASSQDFRNEQFF

v_call: TRBV7-9
clone_size: .
j_call: TRBJ2-6
d_call: TRBD1
cdr3_nt: TGTGCCAGCAGACCCCGGGACAGCCGCTCTGGGGCCAACGTCCTGACTTTC
cdr3_aa: CASRPRDSRSGANVLTF

v_call: TRBV25-1
clone_size: .
j_call: TRBJ2-5
d_call: TRBD2
cdr3_nt: TGTGCCAGCAGTGAATCCCTGGGACTAGCGGGGGGGCTAGAGACCCAGTACTTC
cdr3_aa: CASSESLGLAGGLETQYF

v_call: TRBV12-2
clone_size: .
j_call: TRBJ1-2
d_call: .
cdr3_nt: TGTGCCCTCGGGGGGCTTGGGGGCTACACCTTC
cdr3_aa: CALGGLGGYTF

v_call: TRBV29-1
clone_size: .
j_call: TRBJ2-1
d_call: TRBD1
cdr3_nt: TGCAGCACCGGGACAGGTTTGCGGGACAATGAGCAGTTCTTC
cdr3_aa: CSTGTGLRDNEQFF

v_call: TRBV28
clone_size: .
j_call: TRBJ2-6
d_call: .
cdr3_nt: TGTGCCAGCAGTTTATCCAGGGCTGACGGGGCCAACGTCCTGACTTTC
cdr3_aa: CASSLSRADGANVLTF

v_call: TRBV6-4
clone_size: .
j_call: TRBJ2-1
d_call: TRBD2
cdr3_nt: TGTGCCACCGGTAGGACGGGGGGTTACAATGAGCAGTTCTTC
cdr3_aa: CATGRTGGYNEQFF

v_call: TRBV9
clone_size: once
j_call: TRBJ2-2
d_call: .
cdr3_nt: TGTGCCAGCAGCCCCCGGGCGGGGGCGTTCGCGGGGGAGCTGTTTTTT
cdr3_aa: CASSPRAGAFAGELFF

v_call: TRBV21-1
clone_size: .
j_call: TRBJ2-1
d_call: .
cdr3_nt: TGTGCCGGCAGCAAAGACTTAACCGACAGAAGCTCCTACAATGAGCAGTTCTTC
cdr3_aa: CAGSKDLTDRSSYNEQFF

v_call: TRBV19
clone_size: once
j_call: TRBJ1-5
d_call: TRBD1
cdr3_nt: TGTGCCAGTAGTATCCCACAGGGGGCAGATCAGCCCCAGCATTTT
cdr3_aa: CASSIPQGADQPQHF

v_call: TRBV11-2
clone_size: .
j_call: TRBJ2-5
d_call: TRBD2
cdr3_nt: TGTGCCAGCAGCCGTGAGCGGGGAATGGAGAAGACCCAGTACTTC
cdr3_aa: CASSRERGMEKTQYF

v_call: TRBV18
clone_size: .
j_call: TRBJ2-2
d_call: .
cdr3_nt: TGTGCCAGCTCACCACCGATTACATTGAACACCGGGGAGCTGTTTTTT
cdr3_aa: CASSPPITLNTGELFF

v_call: TRBV15
clone_size: .
j_call: TRBJ2-1
d_call: TRBD2
cdr3_nt: TGTGCCACCAGCAGCCTCCGGGGGAGCGGGGGGGCCAGGGGCTACAATGAGCAGTTCTTC
cdr3_aa: CATSSLRGSGGARGYNEQFF

v_call: TRBV6-5
clone_size: .
j_call: TRBJ1-1
d_call: .
cdr3_nt: TGTGCCAGCAGTTTCTCAGGGGTCGGCACTGAAGCTTTCTTT
cdr3_aa: CASSFSGVGTEAFF

v_call: TRBV19
clone_size: .
j_call: TRBJ1-2
d_call: .
cdr3_nt: TGTGCCAGTAGTCCCCCCGGGTCCCTAACCCAGGGTTATGGCTACACCTTC
cdr3_aa: CASSPPGSLTQGYGYTF

v_call: TRBV5-6
clone_size: .
j_call: TRBJ1-2
d_call: TRBD1
cdr3_nt: TGTGCCAGCAGCTTGAAGGACAGGCCTTGGGGCTACACCTTC
cdr3_aa: CASSLKDRPWGYTF

v_call: TRBV7-2
clone_size: .
j_call: TRBJ2-7
d_call: TRBD1
cdr3_nt: TGTGCCAGCAGCCACTCCAGGACAGGGGGGTACGAGCAGTACTTC
cdr3_aa: CASSHSRTGGYEQYF

v_call: TRBV9
clone_size: once
j_call: TRBJ2-5
d_call: TRBD2
cdr3_nt: TGTGCCAGCAGCTTAAGAGGGCTAGCGGGGGGTCTAAAAGAGACCCAGTACTTC
cdr3_aa: CASSLRGLAGGLKETQYF

v_call: TRBV6-6
clone_size: few
j_call: TRBJ2-5
d_call: .
cdr3_nt: TGTGCCAGCAGTTACCAGGCCTACCAAGAGACCCAGTACTTC
cdr3_aa: CASSYQAYQETQYF

v_call: TRBV7-9
clone_size: .
j_call: TRBJ1-2
d_call: .
cdr3_nt: TGTGCCAGCAGCTTCTCGGAGTACTATGGCTACACCTTC
cdr3_aa: CASSFSEYYGYTF

v_call: TRBV15
clone_size: .
j_call: TRBJ2-5
d_call: TRBD1
cdr3_nt: TGTGCCACCAGCCCGACCACAGGGGAGCTGGAGACCCAGTACTTC
cdr3_aa: CATSPTTGELETQYF

v_call: TRBV7-9
clone_size: .
j_call: TRBJ1-4
d_call: TRBD1
cdr3_nt: TGTGCCAGCAGCACCTCGACAGGGACTAATGAAAAACTGTTTTTT
cdr3_aa: CASSTSTGTNEKLFF

v_call: TRBV19
clone_size: .
j_call: TRBJ2-3
d_call: .
cdr3_nt: TGTGCCAGTAGTCCTTGGGAGGGGGGGACAGATACGCAGTATTTT
cdr3_aa: CASSPWEGGTDTQYF

v_call: TRBV2
clone_size: few
j_call: TRBJ2-2
d_call: .
cdr3_nt: TGTGCCAGCAGGATACAGGGACACACCGGGGAGCTGTTTTTT
cdr3_aa: CASRIQGHTGELFF

v_call: TRBV5-6
clone_size: .
j_call: TRBJ1-4
d_call: TRBD1
cdr3_nt: TGTGCCAGCAGCTTAGGGACAGGGTATGAAAAACTGTTTTTT
cdr3_aa: CASSLGTGYEKLFF

v_call: TRBV23-1
clone_size: few
j_call: TRBJ1-5
d_call: TRBD1
cdr3_nt: TGCGCCAGCAGCCCAGGACAGGGAAGTTCCGGGGATCAGCCCCAGCATTTT
cdr3_aa: CASSPGQGSSGDQPQHF

v_call: TRBV4-1
clone_size: .
j_call: TRBJ1-1
d_call: .
cdr3_nt: TGCGCCAGCAGCCATTCAGGGACTGAAGCTTTCTTT
cdr3_aa: CASSHSGTEAFF

v_call: TRBV7-9
clone_size: .
j_call: TRBJ1-1
d_call: .
cdr3_nt: TGTGCCAGCAGCTCACAGGGACCAGGGGATGAAGCTTTCTTT
cdr3_aa: CASSSQGPGDEAFF

v_call: TRBV9
clone_size: .
j_call: TRBJ2-7
d_call: .
cdr3_nt: TGTGCCAGCAGCGTCCAGGTTTTAAGCTACGAGCAGTACTTC
cdr3_aa: CASSVQVLSYEQYF

v_call: TRBV5-5
clone_size: .
j_call: TRBJ1-2
d_call: .
cdr3_nt: TGTGCCAGCAGCTTGACAGGGCAAAACTATGGCTACACCTTC
cdr3_aa: CASSLTGQNYGYTF

v_call: TRBV6-6
clone_size: few
j_call: TRBJ2-7
d_call: TRBD2
cdr3_nt: TGTGCCAGCAGCCCCGACTCTAGCGGGGGCTACGAGCAGTACTTC
cdr3_aa: CASSPDSSGGYEQYF

v_call: TRBV7-9
clone_size: .
j_call: TRBJ1-6
d_call: .
cdr3_nt: TGTGCCAGCAGCTTAGCCAGCTATAATTCACCCCTCCACTTT
cdr3_aa: CASSLASYNSPLHF

v_call: TRBV5-1
clone_size: .
j_call: TRBJ2-3
d_call: TRBD2
cdr3_nt: TGCGCCAGCAGCCCCGGACTAGCGGGGGGGATTAGCACAGATACGCAGTATTTT
cdr3_aa: CASSPGLAGGISTDTQYF

v_call: TRBV19
clone_size: .
j_call: TRBJ2-1
d_call: TRBD2
cdr3_nt: TGTGCCAGTAGCCGGACTAGCGGGGGAGACTACAATGAGCAGTTCTTC
cdr3_aa: CASSRTSGGDYNEQFF

v_call: TRBV7-9
clone_size: .
j_call: TRBJ2-7
d_call: TRBD1
cdr3_nt: TGTGCCAGCAGCCCCTCAAAGGGGGCAACGACGGGGGAGCAGTACTTC
cdr3_aa: CASSPSKGATTGEQYF

v_call: TRBV11-2
clone_size: .
j_call: TRBJ2-7
d_call: .
cdr3_nt: TGTGCCAGCAGCTTAGGAGGTTCCTACGAGCAGTACTTC
cdr3_aa: CASSLGGSYEQYF

v_call: TRBV5-1
clone_size: .
j_call: TRBJ1-2
d_call: .
cdr3_nt: TGCGCCAGCAGCCCAAGACATAATTCCCCTTCTAACTATGGCTACACCTTC
cdr3_aa: CASSPRHNSPSNYGYTF

v_call: TRBV30
clone_size: .
j_call: TRBJ2-2
d_call: .
cdr3_nt: TGTGCCTGGAGTCCCTCGGGACTCCGGTCGAATACCGGGGAGCTGTTTTTT
cdr3_aa: CAWSPSGLRSNTGELFF

v_call: TRBV2
clone_size: once
j_call: TRBJ2-2
d_call: .
cdr3_nt: TGTGCCAGCATCCCTTTCTTCACCGGGGAGCTGTTTTTT
cdr3_aa: CASIPFFTGELFF